The clone carrying this T cell receptor (beta chain) was observed a handful of times. Antigen unknown. These data originate in a study of cytomegalovirus exposure and HLA in healthy donors. The PCR had 60 Vbeta and 13 Jbeta primers. The table came from immunoSEQ multiplex PCR; TCRdb's copy has only in-frame clones and leaves some out. The sample includes about 67,000 clones, around 67% of them seen just once. The CDR3 extends over 14 amino acids. Between the trimmed V and J ends, which lost 1 base and 2 bases, there was a span of 7 bases. CDR1 is MGHRA and CDR2 is YSYEKL in the germline V gene. Findings of the study overall: Per a later analysis, HLA-associated TCR beta chains showed more clonal expansion than other, equally common TCR beta chains.

This sequence originates from a woman in her twenties or thirties in good health and CMV-seronegative. Sequencing input: PBMCs. This chain uses TRBV4-1 with TRBJ2-3, with D perhaps matching TRBD2 (6 bases). The CDR3 region is CASSQVAATDTQYF. The CDR3 region has the DNA TGCGCCAGCAGCCAAGTAGCGGCCACAGATACGCAGTATTTT.